The clone carrying this T cell receptor beta chain was observed a few times. The antigen remains undetermined. Through a sample-barcoded 5' primer and a J-beta primer mix, a second PCR was run for roughly 6 to 11 cycles. TCRdb ran MiXCR on the 5' RACE reads and lists one entry per CDR3 protein. The table lists around 790,000 distinct CDR3 sequences, 40% to 50% of them singletons, with under 20% in the top ten. The data belong to a study of blood T cells in healthy people across ages. Overall study: When template switching was applied, about one barcoded beta molecule was captured per two T cells.

The study, taken as a whole, reports: Greater diversity and more naive CD4+ cells were seen in long-lived donors than in aged donors. It was held that the diversity estimates obtained from one million T cells were underestimates.

The receptor comes from a man aged 60 to 69 in good health. Sample: blood.

The CDR3 coding sequence is TGCGCCAGCAGCCAAGCTTATGAAGGGTCAGATACGCAGTATTTT. Translation gives CASSQAYEGSDTQYF. The chain is built from TRBV4-3 and TRBJ2-3, with D unresolved. Looked up from germline, CDR1 is LGHNA and CDR2 is YSLEER. The CDR3 runs to 15 residues. Trimming pared 1 base from V and 4 bases from J, leaving 12 bases between.